These 5 T cell receptor beta chains came from one sample sequenced in a study of T cells after yellow fever vaccination (dated by TCRdb to about 2019). To prepare the library, 5' RACE was applied. For sequencing, an Illumina HiSeq 2500 was employed. The raw public reads went through TCRdb reprocessing: fastp at Q25, MiXCR clone calling, in-frame beta chains kept. Rows matching on CDR3 protein sequence are summarized as one entry with the most common DNA and genes. The sample table lists some 120,000 distinct CDR3 sequences, 6% to 8% of them with a count of one. The top ten constitute 2% to 3% of the sample. The sample's treatment or condition label, in plain terms: live attenuated yellow fever vaccine strain. Sample: CD4+ T cells sorted from PBMCs, taken 10 to 11 days after the first yellow fever vaccination. Receptors were obtained from a young man who received the YFV17D yellow fever vaccine.

The rearrangement links TRBV12-3 or TRBV12-4 to TRBJ2-1; D not resolved. V lost 2 bases and J 5 bases, leaving 13 bases between the germline ends. This CDR3 contains 15 residues. The CDR3 DNA is TGTGCCAGCAGTTTACGTTCCGATCTTAACAATGAGCAGTTCTTC. It codes for CASSLRSDLNNEQFF.

This clonotype was found many times. The gene calls are TRBV7-3 and TRBJ2-2, with 7 positions matching TRBD2. V lost 6 bases, J lost 1 base, and 2 bases stayed unmatched. Germline CDR1 reads SGHTA; CDR2 reads FQGTGA. This CDR3 contains 14 residues. The CDR3 nucleotides are TGTGCCAGCAGACCGGGGGGGAACACCGGGGAGCTGTTTTTT. Its translation is CASRPGGNTGELFF.

This clonotype has a count of ten or more. This rearrangement joins TRBV6-4 to TRBJ2-7; D gene ambiguous. V was trimmed by 0 bases and J by 7 bases, leaving 16 bases between them. CDR3 length equals 15 residues. The germline V gene encodes CDR1 MRHNA and CDR2 SNTAGT. The CDR3 reads CASSDSGNEVREQYV. The DNA of the CDR3 is TGTGCCAGCAGTGACTCGGGGAATGAGGTGAGGGAGCAGTACGTC.

Concerning this clonotype: In this CDR3 the conserved last residue, phenylalanine or tryptophan, is missing, so a read error is likely. The chain recombines TRBV10-3 with TRBJ2-3; TRBD2 agrees at 10 bases. After removal of 5 bases from V and 2 bases from J, the junction contained 7 bases not matched to a gene. There are 16 residues in the CDR3. CDR1 is ENHRY and CDR2 is SYGVKD in the germline V gene. CDR3 nucleotide sequence: TGTGCCATCAGTAAACAGCGGGGGGGGACCACAGATACGCAGTATTTA. Its protein product is CAISKQRGGTTDTQYL.

This clonotype was counted ten times or more. The V gene is TRBV29-1, the J gene TRBJ2-3; D tentatively reads TRBD1 or TRBD2 (6 bases each). Deletions cut 1 base from V and 13 bases from J, with 18 bases between. Germline CDR1 SQVTM, CDR2 ANQGSEA. This CDR3 region has 13 residues. The CDR3 region is CSVEVIGRGGEYF. The CDR3 nucleotides read TGCAGCGTTGAAGTTATCGGCAGGGGCGGGGAGTATTTT.